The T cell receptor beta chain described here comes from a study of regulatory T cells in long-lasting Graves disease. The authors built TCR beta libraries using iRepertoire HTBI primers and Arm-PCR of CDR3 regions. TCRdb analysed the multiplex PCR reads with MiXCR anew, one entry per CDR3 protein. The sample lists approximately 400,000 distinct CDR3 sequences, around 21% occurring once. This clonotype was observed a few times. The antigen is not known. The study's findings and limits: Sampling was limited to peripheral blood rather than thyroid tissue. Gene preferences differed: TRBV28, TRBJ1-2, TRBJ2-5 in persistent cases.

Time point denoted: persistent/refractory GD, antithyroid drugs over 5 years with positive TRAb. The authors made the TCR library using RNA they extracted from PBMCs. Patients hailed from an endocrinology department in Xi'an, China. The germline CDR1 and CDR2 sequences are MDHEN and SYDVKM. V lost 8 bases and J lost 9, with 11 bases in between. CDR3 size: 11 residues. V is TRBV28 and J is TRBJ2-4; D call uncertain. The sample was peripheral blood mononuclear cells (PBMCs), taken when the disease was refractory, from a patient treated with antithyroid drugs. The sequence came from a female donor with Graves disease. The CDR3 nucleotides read TGTGCCAGCGCCCAAGGGTTCATTCAGTACTTC. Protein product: CASAQGFIQYF.